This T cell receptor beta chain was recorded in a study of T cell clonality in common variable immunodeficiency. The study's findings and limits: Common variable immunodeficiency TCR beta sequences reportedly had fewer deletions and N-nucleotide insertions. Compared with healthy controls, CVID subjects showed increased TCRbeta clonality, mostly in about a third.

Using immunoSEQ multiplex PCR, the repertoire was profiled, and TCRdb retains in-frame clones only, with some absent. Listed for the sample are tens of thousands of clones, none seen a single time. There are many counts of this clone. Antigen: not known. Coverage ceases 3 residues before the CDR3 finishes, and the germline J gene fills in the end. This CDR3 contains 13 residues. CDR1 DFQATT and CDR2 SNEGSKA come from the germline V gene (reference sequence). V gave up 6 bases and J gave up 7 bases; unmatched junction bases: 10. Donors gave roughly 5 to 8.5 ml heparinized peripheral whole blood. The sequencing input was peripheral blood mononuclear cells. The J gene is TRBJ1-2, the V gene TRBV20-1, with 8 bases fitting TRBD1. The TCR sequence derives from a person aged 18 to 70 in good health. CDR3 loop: CSAVRTGMSGYTF. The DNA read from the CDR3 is TGCAGTGCCGTGCGGACAGGGATGTCTGGC.